The sequence of this T cell receptor beta chain was determined in a study of T-cell memory formation after mild COVID-19. Study-wide points: The appearance of some responding clones in pre-infection memory suggested that cross-reactive memory joined.

As for this clonotype: The antigen remains unidentified.

Trimming took off 6 bases at V and 2 bases at J, with 11 bases between the two ends. CDR3 length: 14 amino acids. Germline V CDR1 and CDR2: SEHNR, FQNEAQ (reference sequence). MiXCR was run by TCRdb on the 5' RACE reads, yielding one entry per CDR3 protein. The repertoire holds approximately 260,000 distinct CDR3 sequences, with 16% as singletons. The sequenced material came from PBMCs or a T cell subset sorted from them (not recorded which). This TCR was recovered from a young man who had mild COVID-19 (a few samples of this study predate the infection). Cell type and time point are not known. The rearrangement joins TRBV7-9 to TRBJ1-5; D gene uncertain. Here the CDR3 DNA reads TGTGCCAGCAGTCCACCAATGGGCAATCAGCCCCAGCATTTT. As protein: CASSPPMGNQPQHF.